A single sample is the source of the 32 T cell receptor beta chains below, sequenced in a study of blood T cell repertoires in COVID-19. The assay was immunoSEQ multiplex PCR, and TCRdb's table has in-frame clones only and misses some. The data contain 90,000 or so clones, approximately 86% of them singletons. The sequenced sample was peripheral blood. The receptor set was obtained from a man between 60 and 75 years old with acute or convalescent COVID-19.

V is TRBV5-1 and J is TRBJ2-2; 7 bases agree with TRBD1. Trimming at V came to 4 bases and at J to 1 base, leaving 4 bases not matched to a gene. Germline-derived CDR1 and CDR2 are SGHRS and YFSETQ. CDR3 length equals 15 residues. CDR3 nucleotide sequence: TGCGCCAGCAGCACAAGGACAGGGAACACCGGGGAGCTGTTTTTT. As protein: CASSTRTGNTGELFF.

This clone was found once. The rearrangement uses TRBV5-1 and TRBJ2-5, with D hard to call. This CDR3 is built from 14 residues. The V gene's germline CDR1 is SGHRS and CDR2 YFSETQ. V gave up 0 bases and J gave up 1 base, with 7 bases separating them. The CDR3 region has the DNA TGCGCCAGCAGCTTGGGAGCCTCCCAAGAGACCCAGTACTTC. It encodes CASSLGASQETQYF.

The J gene is TRBJ2-1, the V gene TRBV7-6; maybe TRBD1 (5 bases). The germline V gene has CDR1 SGHVS and CDR2 FNYEAQ. The CDR3 covers 16 residues. Trimming removed 2 bases from V and 2 bases from J, with 13 bases in between. CDR3 sequence reads: CASSLRQLSTYNEQFF. The CDR3 coding sequence is TGTGCCAGCAGCTTAAGACAGCTTAGTACCTACAATGAGCAGTTCTTC.

This clone was found once. The genes are TRBV3-1 (or the pseudogene TRBV3-2) and TRBJ1-3, with D maybe TRBD1 (6 bases). The ends were cut back, 1 base at V and 2 bases at J, with 6 bases in the middle. Germline V gives CDR1 LGHDT, CDR2 YNNKEL (reference sequence). The CDR3 spans 14 residues. The CDR3 DNA is TGTGCCAGCAGCCAAGCAGGGGCTGGAAACACCATATATTTT. This codes for CASSQAGAGNTIYF.

V is TRBV5-1 and J is TRBJ2-1; 8 nucleotides line up with TRBD1. The CDR3 is 15 residues long. With 0 bases clipped from V and 5 bases from J, the junction kept 4 bases outside the gene matches. Germline V gene data show CDR1 as SGHRS and CDR2 as YFSETQ. CDR3 region: CASSLGRRGHNEQFF. The DNA of the CDR3 is TGCGCCAGCAGCTTGGGCCGCAGGGGGCACAATGAGCAGTTCTTC. Variable domain in full (rest from reference TRBV5-1 and TRBJ2-1): KAGVTQTPRYLIKTRGQQVTLSCSPISGHRSVSWYQQTPGQGLQFLFEYFSETQRNKGNFPGRFSGRQFSNSRSEMNVSTLELGDSALYLCASSLGRRGHNEQFFGPGTRLTVL.

This chain connects TRBV30 to TRBJ2-2; 9 bases are shared with TRBD2. This CDR3 contains 15 residues. The germline V gene has CDR1 GTSNPN and CDR2 SVGIG (reference sequence). Germline trimming cut 3 bases from V and 7 bases from J; bases unmatched to any gene: 9. The CDR3: CAWSVAGVGVGELFF. In DNA, the CDR3 is TGTGCCTGGAGCGTAGCGGGAGTTGGTGTCGGGGAGCTGTTTTTT.

This rearrangement joins TRBV7-2 to TRBJ1-4; unclear D gene. The CDR3 loop spans 15 amino acids. Per the germline V gene, CDR1 is SGHTA and CDR2 is FQGNSA. V was shortened by 1 base and J by 3 bases, with 9 bases between the two germline ends. CDR3 sequence reads: CASSLVAAPNEKLFF. CDR3 bases: TGTGCCAGCAGCTTAGTGGCGGCTCCTAATGAAAAACTGTTTTTT.

The J gene is TRBJ1-5, the V gene TRBV19; TRBD1 might be the D (6 bases). This CDR3 has 14 amino acids. Germline CDR1 LNHDA, CDR2 SQIVND (reference sequence). V was cut by 6 bases and J by 6 bases, with 15 bases left in between. The CDR3 bases are TGTGCCAGTAGCGAGGGCCAGGGGAGTCAGCCCCAGCATTTT. It codes for CASSEGQGSQPQHF.

This chain joins TRBV5-1 and TRBJ1-2, with TRBD1 matching over 11 bases. This CDR3 has 16 residues. Germline assignment: CDR1 SGHRS and CDR2 YFSETQ. Trimming cost V 4 bases and J 8 bases; bases outside gene matches: 13. CDR3 DNA sequence: TGCGCCAGCAGCACCTCCCCCGGGACAGGGGGGGGAGGCTACACCTTC. Encoded protein: CASSTSPGTGGGGYTF. Based on the CDR3 plus reference TRBV5-1 and TRBJ1-2, the full variable domain is KAGVTQTPRYLIKTRGQQVTLSCSPISGHRSVSWYQQTPGQGLQFLFEYFSETQRNKGNFPGRFSGRQFSNSRSEMNVSTLELGDSALYLCASSTSPGTGGGGYTFGSGTRLTVV.

The chain combines TRBV7-2 with TRBJ2-7, with 11 nucleotides matching TRBD2. Trimming removed 6 bases from V and 3 bases from J; junction bases left unmatched: 7. Germline lookup yields CDR1 SGHTA and CDR2 FQGNSA. The CDR3 sequence is 15 residues long. CDR3 bases: TGTGCCAGCAGACGTAGCGGGGGGGGAATCTACGAGCAGTACTTC. Translation gives CASRRSGGGIYEQYF.

The gene calls are TRBV29-1 and TRBJ2-1, with 7 bases lining up with TRBD2. The CDR3 extends over 13 amino acids. Germline-derived CDR1 and CDR2 are SQVTM and ANQGSEA. J lost 4 bases, V lost 6 bases, and 6 bases had no gene match. CDR3 nucleotide sequence: TGCAGCGTAGCCGGGACTACGTACAATGAGCAGTTCTTC. It translates to CSVAGTTYNEQFF.

The chain links TRBV7-6 to TRBJ2-1; maybe TRBD1 (6 bases). The CDR3 contains 14 residues. Trimming stripped 0 bases from V and 8 bases from J, with 11 bases between. The germline CDR1 and CDR2 sequences are SGHVS and FNYEAQ. CDR3 nucleotides: TGTGCCAGCAGCTTAGCGCACAGGGCCGATGAGCAGTTCTTC. Protein: CASSLAHRADEQFF.

The V gene is TRBV27, the J gene TRBJ1-2; D is possibly TRBD1 (5 bases). CDR3 length equals 15 residues. The germline V gene has CDR1 MNHEY and CDR2 SMNVEV (reference sequence). V was trimmed by 5 bases and J by 4 bases, leaving 17 bases between them. The CDR3 region has the DNA TGTGCCAGCAGTCCGCACGCGGGGGTAGGCTATGGCTACACCTTC. Its protein is CASSPHAGVGYGYTF.

The chain has TRBV7-2 and TRBJ2-1, with 7 bases matching TRBD1. This CDR3 is built from 15 residues. Losses at the gene ends were 1 base for V and 2 bases for J; bases not matched to a gene: 2. The germline gives CDR1 SGHTA, CDR2 FQGNSA. This CDR3 reads CASSLVGTAYNEQFF. CDR3 bases: TGTGCCAGCAGCTTAGTTGGGACAGCCTACAATGAGCAGTTCTTC.

The rearrangement uses TRBV7-8 and TRBJ1-3; 9 positions match TRBD1. V was pared by 0 bases and J by 4 bases, with 13 bases of the junction left unmatched. Germline loops: CDR1 SGHVS, CDR2 FQNEAQ. The CDR3 is made up of 19 amino acids. The CDR3 DNA reads TGTGCCAGCAGCTTAGCGGGAGACCCCGGGACAGGGATCGGAAACACCATATATTTT. Residues: CASSLAGDPGTGIGNTIYF.

This clone came up a few times. J is TRBJ1-1 and V is TRBV5-5; TRBD1 matches 7 bases. Unmatched junction bases numbered 12, after V lost 4 bases and J lost 6 bases. CDR1 and CDR2 (germline): SGHKS, YYEKEE (reference sequence). The length of the CDR3 is 15 residues. The CDR3 DNA is TGTGCCAGCAGCCAAGAACGGAGGGGGCATCCTGAAGCTTTCTTT. Its translation: CASSQERRGHPEAFF.

The chain joins TRBV2 to TRBJ2-7, with TRBD2 as a possible D gene (6 bases). Germline CDR1 and CDR2: SNHLY and FYNNEI. The CDR3 covers 14 residues. Trimming took off 8 bases at V and 0 bases at J, with 14 bases between the two ends. CDR3 sequence (DNA): TGTGCCAGCTCCTGGGGGGTTCCCTCCTACGAGCAGTACTTC. It codes for CASSWGVPSYEQYF.

This chain joins TRBV12-3 or TRBV12-4 and TRBJ2-3; TRBD2 agrees at 9 bases. The CDR3 has 13 amino acids. V lost 8 bases, J lost 3 bases, and 3 bases stayed unmatched. CDR3 in DNA: TGTGCCAGCGCGCTAGCGGGAACAGATACGCAGTATTTT. As protein: CASALAGTDTQYF.

This clone was detected a few times. This rearrangement joins TRBV7-2 to TRBJ1-6; a possible D gene is TRBD1 (5 bases). The CDR3 runs 14 residues. Trimming removed 2 bases at V and 6 bases at J, with 8 bases between. Germline V gives CDR1 SGHTA, CDR2 FQGNSA. As DNA, the CDR3 is TGTGCCAGCAGCTTACGTCAGGGTAATTCACCCCTCCACTTT. It yields the protein CASSLRQGNSPLHF.

The V call is TRBV15, the J call TRBJ2-7, with 8 bases identical to TRBD1. Germline V gene sequence: CDR1 LNHNV, CDR2 YYDKDF (reference sequence). The CDR3 extends over 15 amino acids. Unmatched junction bases numbered 7, after V lost 0 bases and J lost 6 bases. CDR3 sequence: CATSRDQTGAGEQYF. The CDR3 nucleotides are TGTGCCACCAGCAGAGATCAGACAGGGGCGGGCGAGCAGTACTTC.

The CDR3 region is CASSEPGQPGAEAFF. DNA of the CDR3: TGTGCCAGCAGTGAACCCGGACAGCCAGGGGCTGAAGCTTTCTTT. This chain links TRBV6-1 with TRBJ1-1; possible D gene TRBD1, 6 bases. The CDR3 is made up of 15 amino acids. Germline V gene data show CDR1 as MNHNS and CDR2 as SASEGT. V was trimmed by 2 bases and J by 6 bases, leaving 16 bases between them.

About this clone itself: This sample includes further DNA sequences coding for the same CDR3. The gene calls are TRBV19 and TRBJ2-3, with TRBD1 matching over 8 bases. The germline gives CDR1 LNHDA, CDR2 SQIVND (reference sequence). The length of the CDR3 is 15 residues. J was trimmed by 1 base and V by 7 bases; bases with no gene match: 7. The CDR3 bases are TGTGCCAGTACCATGACAGGGGCCGGCACAGATACGCAGTATTTT. Translating gives CASTMTGAGTDTQYF.

V usage is TRBV5-1 and J usage is TRBJ2-2; D ambiguous. Germline CDR1 is SGHRS and CDR2 is YFSETQ. V gave up 1 base and J gave up 6 bases, with 7 bases separating them. The CDR3 covers 13 residues. The CDR3 loop is CASSLFRAGELFF. CDR3 DNA sequence: TGCGCCAGCAGCTTGTTCCGTGCCGGGGAGCTGTTTTTT.

This chain connects TRBV6-2 or TRBV6-3 to TRBJ2-7; 7 nucleotides agree with TRBD1. This CDR3 spans 14 amino acids. V was clipped by 6 bases and J by 2 bases; unmatched bases: 7. CDR1 is MNHEY and CDR2 is SVGEGT in the germline V gene. The CDR3: CASSWDSQAYEQYF. For the CDR3, the DNA is TGTGCCAGCAGCTGGGACAGTCAGGCCTACGAGCAGTACTTC.

The chain has TRBV6-1 and TRBJ2-3; maybe TRBD2 (5 bases). From germline, CDR1 is MNHNS and CDR2 SASEGT. The CDR3 contains 15 residues. V lost 1 base, J lost 2 bases, and 10 bases lay in between. CDR3 coding DNA: TGTGCCAGCAGTGAAGGCGCGGGCTACACAGATACGCAGTATTTT. Amino acids: CASSEGAGYTDTQYF.

This clone has only one observation. The chain is built from TRBV2 and TRBJ2-7; possible D gene TRBD2, 6 bases. This CDR3 has 18 residues. The V gene's germline CDR1 is SNHLY and CDR2 FYNNEI. V lost 2 bases and J 5 bases, leaving 25 bases between the germline ends. The CDR3 here is CASSERARGLGVRDEQYF. In DNA form, the CDR3 reads TGTGCCAGCAGTGAAAGGGCCCGGGGACTGGGTGTCAGGGACGAGCAGTACTTC. The full variable domain, completed using reference TRBV2 and TRBJ2-7, is EPEVTQTPSHQVTQMGQEVILRCVPISNHLYFYWYRQILGQKVEFLVSFYNNEISEKSEIFDDQFSVERPDGSNFTLKIRSTKLEDSAMYFCASSERARGLGVRDEQYFGPGTRLTVT.

The genes are TRBV12-3 or TRBV12-4 and TRBJ2-3; perhaps TRBD2 as D (5 bases). V was shortened by 3 bases and J by 1 base, with 5 bases between the two germline ends. The CDR3 is made up of 13 amino acids. CDR3 loop: CASSLRGTDTQYF. The CDR3 region has the DNA TGTGCCAGCAGTTTGAGGGGCACAGATACGCAGTATTTT.

This chain uses TRBV7-9 with TRBJ1-4; a possible D gene is TRBD1 (5 bases). The ends were cut back, 5 bases at V and 3 bases at J, with 10 bases in the middle. The V gene's germline CDR1 is SEHNR and CDR2 FQNEAQ (reference sequence). The CDR3 sequence is 14 residues long. This chain's CDR3 is CASSPDRSNEKLFF. CDR3 in DNA: TGTGCCAGCAGCCCTGACAGATCTAATGAAAAACTGTTTTTT.

The V call is TRBV2, the J call TRBJ1-5; D might be TRBD1 (5 bases). CDR3 length: 14 residues. Between the trimmed V and J ends, which lost 7 bases and 5 bases, there was a span of 15 bases. Germline CDR1 and CDR2: SNHLY and FYNNEI. This chain's CDR3 is CASTLLTADQPQHF. CDR3 sequence (DNA): TGTGCCAGCACTCTACTGACAGCTGATCAGCCCCAGCATTTT.

The genes are TRBV5-4 and TRBJ1-2; possibly TRBD1 for D (6 bases). V dropped 1 base and J dropped 9 bases, with 13 bases sitting between them. Germline CDR1 reads SGHNT; CDR2 reads YYREEE (reference sequence). CDR3 length equals 13 residues. The CDR3 reads CASSLNQGLSYTF. DNA for the CDR3: TGTGCCAGCAGCTTGAACCAGGGGCTGAGCTACACCTTC.

The J gene is TRBJ2-7, the V gene TRBV20-1, with 8 bases that match TRBD1. This CDR3 is built from 11 residues. Germline V lookup: CDR1 DFQATT, CDR2 SNEGSKA (reference sequence). V was pared by 6 bases and J by 6 bases, with 4 bases of the junction left unmatched. The CDR3 DNA is TGCAGTGCCCGGACAGGGCGCGAGCAGTACTTC. Translated: CSARTGREQYF.

The rearrangement joins TRBV30 to TRBJ1-6; TRBD1 matches at 7 bases. Trimming took 0 bases from V and 11 from J; bases not matched to a gene: 16. The CDR3 has 17 amino acids. The germline gives CDR1 GTSNPN, CDR2 SVGIG (reference sequence). Written as DNA, the CDR3 is TGTGCCTGGAGTGTAGTTTACCCCGACAGGGCAAGTACACCCCTCCACTTT. As protein: CAWSVVYPDRASTPLHF.